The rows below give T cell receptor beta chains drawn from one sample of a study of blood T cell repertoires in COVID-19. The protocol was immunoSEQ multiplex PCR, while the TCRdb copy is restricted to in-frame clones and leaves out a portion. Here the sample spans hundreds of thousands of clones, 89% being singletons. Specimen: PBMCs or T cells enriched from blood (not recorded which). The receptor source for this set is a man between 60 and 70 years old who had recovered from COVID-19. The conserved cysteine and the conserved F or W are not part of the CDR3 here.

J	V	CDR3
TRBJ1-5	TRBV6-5	ASTGTTGPNQPQH
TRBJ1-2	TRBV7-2	ASSFSREDGYT
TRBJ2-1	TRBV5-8	ASSLFITSASYNEQF
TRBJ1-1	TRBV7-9	ASSLAAGTNTEAF
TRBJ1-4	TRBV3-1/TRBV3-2	ASSLWTESNEKLF
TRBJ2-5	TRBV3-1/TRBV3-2	ASSPGTGLETQY
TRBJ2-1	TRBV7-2	ASSLRIAGNEQF
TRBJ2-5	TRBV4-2	ASSQVSGRYQETQY
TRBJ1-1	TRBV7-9	ASSLTRPNTEAF
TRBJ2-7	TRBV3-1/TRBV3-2	ASSYHGSSYEQY
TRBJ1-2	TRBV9	ASSGTPNYGYT
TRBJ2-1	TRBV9	ASSVVGSLSEQF
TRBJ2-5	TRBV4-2	ASSRGTSEETQY
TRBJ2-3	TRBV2	ASRPMTSSTDTQY
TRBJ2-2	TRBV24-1	ATSDLTPRTSGRIGELF
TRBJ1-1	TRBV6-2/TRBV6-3	ASSISGTGVMNTEAF
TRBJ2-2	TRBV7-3	ASSIDSPGELF
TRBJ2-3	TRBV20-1	SASVRQGVTDTQY
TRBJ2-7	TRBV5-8	ASSPGKGREQY
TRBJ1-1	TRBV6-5	ASRGTLGLGAF
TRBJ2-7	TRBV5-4	ASSPAKPSAEQY
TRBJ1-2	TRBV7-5	VRSTRQGARHGYT
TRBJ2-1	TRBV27	ASSPSKGRPYNEQF
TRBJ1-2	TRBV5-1	ASTGQNYGYT
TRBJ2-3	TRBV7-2	ASSLGSGVDTQY
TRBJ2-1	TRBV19	ASRRDRADNEQF
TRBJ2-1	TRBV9	ASSVLAGGGEQF
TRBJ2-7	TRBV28	ASNELAGGREQY
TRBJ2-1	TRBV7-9	ASSLGVAGNEQF
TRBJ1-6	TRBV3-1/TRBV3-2	ASSPAGLYNSPLH
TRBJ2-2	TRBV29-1	SVDSGGPREHRGAV
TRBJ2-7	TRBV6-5	ASILAGGPSYEQY
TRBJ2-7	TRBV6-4	ASSDSRTRDSPHYEQY
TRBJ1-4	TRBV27	ASSWDREGNEKLF
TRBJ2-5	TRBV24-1	ATSDKGLAGRETQY
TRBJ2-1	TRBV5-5	ASSPLRAGEWYNEQF
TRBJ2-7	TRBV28	ASSNNYEQY
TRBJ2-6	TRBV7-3	ASAGQASSGANVLT
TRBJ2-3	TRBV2	ASSGGTSGITDTQY
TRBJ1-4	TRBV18	ASSPPNRVTQSEKLF
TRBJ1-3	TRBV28	ASSLFPGAGNTIY
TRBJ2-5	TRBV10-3	AISDREPETQY
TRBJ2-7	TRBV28	ASSQAQGAGYEQY
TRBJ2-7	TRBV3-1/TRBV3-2	ASSPFRGYEQY
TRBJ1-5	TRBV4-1	ASSQAAGTGEQPQH
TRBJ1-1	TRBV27	ASSSSDNPNTEAF
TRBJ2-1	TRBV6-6	ASSPSSGIPYNEQF
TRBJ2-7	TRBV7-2	ASSSPPGKRDFEQY
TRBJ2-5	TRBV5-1	ASSPLAGGQETQY
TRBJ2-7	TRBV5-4	ASSSITSGSYEQY
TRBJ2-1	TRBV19	ASSNGQVSSYNEQF
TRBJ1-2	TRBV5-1	ASSLLLDRPYGYT
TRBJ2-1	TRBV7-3	ASSLSSRNEQF
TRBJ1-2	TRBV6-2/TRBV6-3	ASSYGQGHGYT
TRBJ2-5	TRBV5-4	ASSSGLAGETSQETQY
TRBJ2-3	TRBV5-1	ASSPGASGSGYTDTQY
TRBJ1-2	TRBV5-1	ASSLGTGQINYGYT
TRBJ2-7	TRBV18	ASSPWAATGTSGPYEQY
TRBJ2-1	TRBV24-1	ATADGQVRRNEQF
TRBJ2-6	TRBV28	ASSLVGDRGALGANVLT